This T cell receptor beta chain is from a study of cytomegalovirus exposure and HLA in healthy donors. This CDR3 is built from 15 residues. It was with 60 Vbeta and 13 Jbeta primers that the PCR ran. Clones were read by immunoSEQ multiplex PCR, and TCRdb kept only the in-frame ones, dropping some. The table lists about 130,000 clones, about 85% of them singletons. Sequenced material: PBMCs. This TCR was sampled from a woman aged 25 to 39 in good health and CMV-seropositive. The chain links TRBV21-1 to TRBJ1-1; TRBD1 reflects the table's D call only, with no check against the DNA. TRBV21-1 is a pseudogene segment. DNA for the CDR3: TGTGCCAGCAGCAAAGATGGACAGTCGAACACTGAAGCTTTCTTT. Translating gives CASSKDGQSNTEAFF.